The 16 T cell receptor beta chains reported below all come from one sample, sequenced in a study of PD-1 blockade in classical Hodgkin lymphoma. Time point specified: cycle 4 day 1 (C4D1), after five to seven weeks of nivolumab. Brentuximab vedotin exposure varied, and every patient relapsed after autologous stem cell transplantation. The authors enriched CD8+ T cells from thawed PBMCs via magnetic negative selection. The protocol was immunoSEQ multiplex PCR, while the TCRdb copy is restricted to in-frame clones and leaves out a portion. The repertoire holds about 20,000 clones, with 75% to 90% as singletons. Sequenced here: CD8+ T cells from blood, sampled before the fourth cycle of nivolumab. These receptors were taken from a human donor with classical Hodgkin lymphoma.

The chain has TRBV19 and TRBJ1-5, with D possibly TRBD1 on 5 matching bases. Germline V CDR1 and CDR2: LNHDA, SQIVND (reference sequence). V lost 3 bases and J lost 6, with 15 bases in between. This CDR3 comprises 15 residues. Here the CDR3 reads CASSIWGAVGQPQHF. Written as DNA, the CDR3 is TGTGCCAGTAGTATTTGGGGCGCGGTGGGTCAGCCCCAGCATTTT.

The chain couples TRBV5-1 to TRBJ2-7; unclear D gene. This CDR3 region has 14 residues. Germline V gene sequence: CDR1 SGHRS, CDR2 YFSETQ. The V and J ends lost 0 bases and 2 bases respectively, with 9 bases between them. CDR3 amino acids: CASSLGLLTYEQYF. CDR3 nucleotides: TGCGCCAGCAGCTTGGGACTGCTTACCTACGAGCAGTACTTC. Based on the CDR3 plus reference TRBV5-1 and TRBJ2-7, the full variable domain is KAGVTQTPRYLIKTRGQQVTLSCSPISGHRSVSWYQQTPGQGLQFLFEYFSETQRNKGNFPGRFSGRQFSNSRSEMNVSTLELGDSALYLCASSLGLLTYEQYFGPGTRLTVT.

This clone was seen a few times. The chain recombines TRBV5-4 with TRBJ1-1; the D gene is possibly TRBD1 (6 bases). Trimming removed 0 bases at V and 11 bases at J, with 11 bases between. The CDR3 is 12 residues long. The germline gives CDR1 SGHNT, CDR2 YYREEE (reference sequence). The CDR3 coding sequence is TGTGCCAGCAGCTTGGGGGGGCAATGGGCTTTCTTT. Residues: CASSLGGQWAFF.

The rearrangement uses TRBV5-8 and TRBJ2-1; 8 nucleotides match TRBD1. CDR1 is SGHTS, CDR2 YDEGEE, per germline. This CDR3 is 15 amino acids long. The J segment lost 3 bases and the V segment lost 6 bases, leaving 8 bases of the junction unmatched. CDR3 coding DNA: TGTGCCAGCACCTTCCAGGGGGCTAACTACAATGAGCAGTTCTTC. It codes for CASTFQGANYNEQFF.

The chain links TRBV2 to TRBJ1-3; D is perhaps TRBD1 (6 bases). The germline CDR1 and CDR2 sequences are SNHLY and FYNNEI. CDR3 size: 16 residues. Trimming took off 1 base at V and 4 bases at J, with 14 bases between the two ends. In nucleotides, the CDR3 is TGTGCCAGCAGTGAAGTCGGAACAGGGTTGGGAAACACCATATATTTT. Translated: CASSEVGTGLGNTIYF.

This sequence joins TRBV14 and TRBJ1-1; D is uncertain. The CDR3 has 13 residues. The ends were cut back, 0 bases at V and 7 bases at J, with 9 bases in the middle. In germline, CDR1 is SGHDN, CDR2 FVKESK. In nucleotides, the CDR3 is TGTGCCAGCAGCCAAGATTTGGAATTTGAAGCTTTCTTT. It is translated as CASSQDLEFEAFF.

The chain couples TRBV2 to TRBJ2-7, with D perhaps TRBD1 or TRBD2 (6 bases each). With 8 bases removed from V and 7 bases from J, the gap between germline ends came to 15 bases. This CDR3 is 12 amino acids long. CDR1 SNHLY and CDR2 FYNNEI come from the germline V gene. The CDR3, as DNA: TGTGCCAGCTTAGGGGGGCTGAGGGAGCAGTACTTC. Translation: CASLGGLREQYF.

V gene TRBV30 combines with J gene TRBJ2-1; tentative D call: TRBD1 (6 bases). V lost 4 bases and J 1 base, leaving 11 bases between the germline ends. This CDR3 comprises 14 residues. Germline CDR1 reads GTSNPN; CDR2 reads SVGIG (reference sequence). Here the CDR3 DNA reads TGTGCCTGGACTGGGGGCCTGTCCTACAATGAGCAGTTCTTC. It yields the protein CAWTGGLSYNEQFF. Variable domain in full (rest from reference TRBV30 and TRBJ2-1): SQTIHQWPATLVQPVGSPLSLECTVEGTSNPNLYWYRQAAGRGLQLLFYSVGIGQISSEVPQNLSASRPQDRQFILSSKKLLLSDSGFYLCAWTGGLSYNEQFFGPGTRLTVL.

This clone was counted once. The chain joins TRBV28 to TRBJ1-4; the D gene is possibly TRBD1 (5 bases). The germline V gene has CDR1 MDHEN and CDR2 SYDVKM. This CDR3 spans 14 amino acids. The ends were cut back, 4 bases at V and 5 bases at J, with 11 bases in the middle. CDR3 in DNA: TGTGCCAGCAGTTATGACAGACCCAATGAAAAACTGTTTTTT. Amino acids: CASSYDRPNEKLFF.

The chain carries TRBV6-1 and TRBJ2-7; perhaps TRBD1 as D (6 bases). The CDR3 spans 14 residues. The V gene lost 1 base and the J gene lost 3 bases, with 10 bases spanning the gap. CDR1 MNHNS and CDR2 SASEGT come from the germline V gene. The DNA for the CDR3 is TGTGCCAGCAGTGAAGGTGCAGGGGTCTACGAGCAGTACTTC. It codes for CASSEGAGVYEQYF.

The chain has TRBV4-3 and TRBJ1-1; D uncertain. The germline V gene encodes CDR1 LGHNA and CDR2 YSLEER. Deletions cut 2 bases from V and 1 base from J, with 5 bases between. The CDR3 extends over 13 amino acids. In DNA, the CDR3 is TGCGCCAGCAGCCAAAGAGGGAACACTGAAGCTTTCTTT. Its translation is CASSQRGNTEAFF.

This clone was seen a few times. The CDR3 here is CASSPPLQETQYF. DNA for the CDR3: TGTGCCAGCAGCCCCCCCCTCCAAGAGACCCAGTACTTC. The chain joins TRBV7-3 to TRBJ2-5; D is uncertain. Germline V CDR1 and CDR2: SGHTA, FQGTGA. The CDR3 length is 13 residues. Trimming cost V 5 bases and J 1 base, with 8 bases left between them.

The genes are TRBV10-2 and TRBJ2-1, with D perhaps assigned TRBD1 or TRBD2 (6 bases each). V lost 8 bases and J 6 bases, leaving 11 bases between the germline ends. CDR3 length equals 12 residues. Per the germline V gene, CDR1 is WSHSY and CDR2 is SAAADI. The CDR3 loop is CASWGAGNEQFF. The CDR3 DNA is TGCGCCAGCTGGGGGGCCGGCAATGAGCAGTTCTTC.

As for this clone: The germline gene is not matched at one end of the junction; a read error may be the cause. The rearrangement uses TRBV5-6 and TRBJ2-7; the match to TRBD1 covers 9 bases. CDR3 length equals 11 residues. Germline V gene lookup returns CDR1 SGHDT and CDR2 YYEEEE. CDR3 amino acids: CASSNDRGEAF. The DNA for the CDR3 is TGTGCCAGCAGCAACGACAGGGGGGAGGCCTTC.

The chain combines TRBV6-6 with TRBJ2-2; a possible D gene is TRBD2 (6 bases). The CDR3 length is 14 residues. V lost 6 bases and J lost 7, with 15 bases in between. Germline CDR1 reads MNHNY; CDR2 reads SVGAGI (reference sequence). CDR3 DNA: TGTGCCAGCAGCCCGCGGGGCTACGGCGGGGAGCTGTTTTTT. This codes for CASSPRGYGGELFF.

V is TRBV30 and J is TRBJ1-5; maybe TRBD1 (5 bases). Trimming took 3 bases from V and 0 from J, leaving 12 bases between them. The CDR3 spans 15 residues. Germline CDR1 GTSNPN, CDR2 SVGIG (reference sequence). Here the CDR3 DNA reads TGTGCCTGGAGCACAGGAGTCAATAGCAATCAGCCCCAGCATTTT. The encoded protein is CAWSTGVNSNQPQHF. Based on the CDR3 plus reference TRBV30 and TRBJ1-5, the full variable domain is SQTIHQWPATLVQPVGSPLSLECTVEGTSNPNLYWYRQAAGRGLQLLFYSVGIGQISSEVPQNLSASRPQDRQFILSSKKLLLSDSGFYLCAWSTGVNSNQPQHFGDGTRLSIL.